The 7 T cell receptor beta chains given below trace back to one sample, sequenced in a study of blood T cells in healthy people across ages (dated by TCRdb to about 2015). The library relied on 5' RACE. TCRdb records Illumina HiSeq 2500 as the sequencer. The second PCR ran for about 6 to 11 cycles and used a J-beta primer mix along with a sample-barcoded 5' primer. Using fastp at Q25 and MiXCR, TCRdb reprocessed the public reads and kept productive beta chains. A single entry per CDR3 protein holds the most common genes and DNA from its merged rows. The sample has about 640,000 distinct CDR3 sequences on record, 58% of them singletons. The ten biggest clones cover over 35% of the sample. The source material was blood. These receptors came from a man aged 60-69 years in good health.

V is TRBV6-5 and J is TRBJ2-7; 7 bases map to TRBD2. CDR1 is MNHEY and CDR2 is SVGAGI in the germline V gene. V gave up 7 bases and J gave up 3 bases; unmatched junction bases: 9. This CDR3 is built from 14 residues. The CDR3 DNA is TGTGCCAGCACACCTACGGGGGGAAACTACGAGCAGTACTTC. This sequence encodes CASTPTGGNYEQYF.

V usage is TRBV25-1 and J usage is TRBJ2-3; 7 nucleotides match TRBD2. This CDR3 has 15 residues. CDR1 is MGHDK, CDR2 SYGVNS, per germline. V dropped 0 bases and J dropped 6; count of bases not matched to a gene: 6. CDR3 loop: CASSEYRLASDTQYF. CDR3 in DNA: TGTGCCAGCAGTGAATATCGACTAGCATCCGATACGCAGTATTTT.

The chain uses TRBV29-1 and TRBJ2-5, with 12 bases fitting TRBD1. V lost 3 bases to trimming and J lost 4 bases; unmatched junction nucleotides: 9. CDR1 and CDR2 from the germline V gene are SQVTM and ANQGSEA. This CDR3 spans 16 amino acids. CDR3 region: CSVDPPGQGAGETQYF. The CDR3, as DNA: TGCAGCGTTGACCCTCCGGGACAGGGGGCTGGAGAGACCCAGTACTTC.

In its sample, this clonotype was seen a few times. The rearrangement links TRBV2 to TRBJ2-5, with 8 bases lining up with TRBD1. V shed 6 bases and J 6 bases; nucleotides not matched to a gene: 9. Per germline, CDR1 SNHLY and CDR2 FYNNEI. The CDR3 has 14 amino acids. The CDR3 is CASRLQGAGQTQYF. CDR3 nucleotides: TGTGCCAGCAGGTTGCAGGGGGCCGGACAGACCCAGTACTTC.

J is TRBJ2-3 and V is TRBV14; D may be TRBD1 (6 bases). This CDR3 is 13 amino acids long. The V end lost 1 base, the J end lost 10 bases, and 12 bases lay between the germline ends. Germline V gene lookup returns CDR1 SGHDN and CDR2 FVKESK. This chain's CDR3 is CASSQVSRQAQYF. The DNA of the CDR3 is TGTGCCAGCAGCCAAGTCTCGAGACAGGCGCAGTATTTT.

This clonotype was recorded many times. This may stem from a read error, because a much larger clone lies one nucleotide away. The V call is TRBV5-1, the J call TRBJ2-5; 8 bases are a match to TRBD2. V lost 4 bases to trimming and J lost 4 bases; unmatched junction nucleotides: 9. Germline loops: CDR1 SGHRS, CDR2 YFSETQ. CDR3 length: 15 amino acids. The CDR3 sequence: CASSPGRAGAETQYF. CDR3 nucleotides: TGCGCCAGCAGCCCCGGACGAGCGGGGGCAGAGACCCAGTACTTC. Full variable domain (remainder filled in from reference TRBV5-1 and TRBJ2-5): KAGVTQTPRYLIKTRGQQVTLSCSPISGHRSVSWYQQTPGQGLQFLFEYFSETQRNKGNFPGRFSGRQFSNSRSEMNVSTLELGDSALYLCASSPGRAGAETQYFGPGTRLLVL.

This chain joins TRBV9 and TRBJ1-2; D is unclear. The CDR3 totals 14 residues. The V end lost 3 bases, the J end lost 0 bases, and 9 bases lay between the germline ends. Germline loops: CDR1 SGDLS, CDR2 YYNGEE. CDR3 nucleotide sequence: TGTGCCAGCAGCGCCGAATATTCTAACTATGGCTACACCTTC. It codes for CASSAEYSNYGYTF.